The entry below gives a single T cell receptor (beta chain) sequence along with its context. This clone's antigen is unknown. No base quality values were provided; no much bigger clone lies one nucleotide off. The data were obtained in a study of post-analysis software for immune sequencing data (dated by TCRdb to between 2015 and 2016). As for the study more broadly: Relapsing-remitting, secondary progressive and progressive-relapsing multiple sclerosis were recorded as disease courses, and subtype annotation was lacking for some patients. The patient repertoires were compared against about a dozen previously published healthy control repertoires obtained from donors aged about 6 to 26 years. A subset of samples was prepared in parallel using single-end sample barcoding, then pooled and co-amplified after Illumina adapter ligation.

The V end gives up 7 bases and the J end 4 bases, leaving 9 bases in the junction not matched to a gene. Looking up the germline V gene yields CDR1 SGHTA and CDR2 FQGTGA. The CDR3 measures 15 amino acids from cysteine to phenylalanine. Of all the DNA, just the CDR3 is kept, 45 bases in frame from base 1. Libraries were built with PCR. The sequencer listed for this sample is Illumina HiSeq 2500. Unique molecular identifiers were incorporated into TCR beta cDNA libraries to reduce PCR and sequencing biases. Per 1 to 10 million input T cells, approximately 500,000 cDNA molecules were obtained, such that each molecule approximated one T cell. The patient libraries were prepared and sequenced with the same protocol used for the earlier healthy control dataset. Samples belonging to the same batch were prepared together, multiplexed and sequenced on a shared HiSeq lane. The study's own analysis went as follows. MIGEC handled the raw barcoded reads, throwing out single-read molecular identifier groups before consensus assembly and CDR3 extraction. Clonotype tables were post-analysed with VDJtools, and diversity was normalized by down-sampling all datasets to the smallest sample size. To correct batch-related cross-sample contamination, repertoire overlap clustering matched CDR3 amino acid sequences but not nucleotide sequences. In TCRdb, the public reads were trimmed at Q25 with fastp and aligned with MiXCR, with productive beta chains retained. When rows share a CDR3 protein, they turn into one entry using the most common DNA and genes. The V and J calls and clone size are TCRdb's, not the authors'. Present in this sample are almost 700,000 distinct CDR3 sequences, 55% to 60% of which were seen just once. Around 10% of the sample rests with the top ten.

To demonstrate the VDJtools post-analysis software, the study profiled TCR beta repertoires from the peripheral blood of under 15 young patients with multiple sclerosis. Multiple sclerosis patients were children and adolescents aged about 6 to 16 years. Study-wide conclusions, independent of this receptor: Direct clustering with F measure revealed strong co-clustering of samples prepared in the same batch, which led to a batch-effect correction. The multiple sclerosis patient group was slightly younger than the control group. A handful of TRBV segments, including TRBV5-6, TRBV5-1 and TRBV20-1, were significantly more frequent in patients than controls. Significantly lower normalized Chao1 diversity was found in multiple sclerosis patients than in controls, suggesting substantial peripheral T-cell clonal expansion.

Material: blood. The rearranged chain carries TRBV7-3 and TRBJ2-3; 9 central nucleotides agree with TRBD2. The TCR sequence derives from a girl aged 2 to 9 with multiple sclerosis. The CDR3 in this case is CASTVSGSPPDTQYF. The DNA sequence is TGTGCCAGCACCGTTAGCGGGAGTCCCCCAGATACGCAGTATTTT. The full variable domain, with segments outside the CDR3 supplied by the reference TRBV7-3 and TRBJ2-3 proteins, appears as GAGVSQTPSNKVTEKGKYVELRCDPISGHTALYWYRQSLGQGPEFLIYFQGTGAADDSGLPNDRFFAVRPEGSVSTLKIQRTERGDSAVYLCASTVSGSPPDTQYFGPGTRLTVL.